This passage covers 14 T cell receptor beta chains from one sample sequenced in a study of T cell repertoires in cytomegalovirus infection. TCRdb independently ran MiXCR on the reads; one entry per CDR3 protein. The profile shows around 170,000 distinct CDR3 sequences, about 15% of them singletons. Sequencing was done on a sample of PBMCs. These receptors were obtained from a human donor in good health (CMV status not recorded). Some clones in this sample may be carry-over from other donors' samples.

This clonotype was counted at least ten times. The V gene is TRBV28, the J gene TRBJ1-6; tentative D call: TRBD1 (5 bases). Trimming left V 9 bases short and J 5 bases short, with 17 bases between. The CDR3 consists of 15 residues. The germline gives CDR1 MDHEN, CDR2 SYDVKM. CDR3 in DNA: TGTGCCAGTTGGGGGGGGGACGATAATAATTCACCCCTCCACTTT. Its translation is CASWGGDDNNSPLHF.

DNA of the CDR3: TGTGCCAGCAGTTTGACTAGCGGGCACTACGAGCAGTACTTC. The encoded protein is CASSLTSGHYEQYF. The genes are TRBV27 and TRBJ2-7; 10 bases align to TRBD2. Germline CDR1 and CDR2: MNHEY and SMNVEV (reference sequence). CDR3 length: 14 amino acids. The J segment lost 3 bases and the V segment lost 3 bases, leaving 2 bases of the junction unmatched.

This clonotype was observed at least ten times. This chain links TRBV12-5 with TRBJ1-5; D is perhaps TRBD1 (5 bases). This CDR3 region has 13 residues. The germline CDR1 and CDR2 sequences are LGHNT and FRNRAP. V was shortened by 6 bases and J by 1 base, with 7 bases between the two germline ends. The CDR3 spells CASGRDSNQPQHF. The CDR3 nucleotides are TGTGCTAGTGGCCGGGACAGCAATCAGCCCCAGCATTTT.

At least ten counts were recorded for this clonotype. V usage is TRBV18 and J usage is TRBJ1-1; D unclear. V was trimmed by 3 bases and J by 0 bases, leaving 11 bases between them. Germline V gives CDR1 KGHSH, CDR2 LQKENI. CDR3 length: 15 residues. CDR3: CASSPSGMLNTEAFF. The CDR3 nucleotides are TGTGCCAGCTCACCCTCGGGAATGTTGAACACTGAAGCTTTCTTT. Based on the CDR3 plus reference TRBV18 and TRBJ1-1, the full variable domain is NAGVMQNPRHLVRRRGQEARLRCSPMKGHSHVYWYRQLPEEGLKFMVYLQKENIIDESGMPKERFSAEFPKEGPSILRIQQVVRGDSAAYFCASSPSGMLNTEAFFGQGTRLTVV.

This chain links TRBV20-1 with TRBJ2-1, with 8 bases that match TRBD2. The CDR3 sequence is 15 residues long. The trim removed 0 bases at V and 2 bases at J, leaving 3 bases unmatched. CDR1 is DFQATT, CDR2 SNEGSKA, per germline (reference sequence). CDR3 DNA sequence: TGCAGTGCTAGAGAAGCGGGGGAGGCCTACAATGAGCAGTTCTTC. Translation gives CSAREAGEAYNEQFF.

The rearrangement links TRBV6-5 to TRBJ2-2, with D perhaps matching TRBD1 or TRBD2 (5 bases each). Germline V CDR1 and CDR2: MNHEY, SVGAGI. This CDR3 comprises 16 residues. With 6 bases removed from V and 4 bases from J, the gap between germline ends came to 18 bases. The CDR3 is CASSPTGLAATGELFF. The CDR3 DNA sequence: TGTGCCAGCAGCCCTACAGGACTCGCCGCCACCGGGGAGCTGTTTTTT.

This clonotype showed up many times. At one end, the junction sequence differs from germline, possibly due to a read error. This chain uses TRBV7-3 with TRBJ2-1, with 10 nucleotides matching TRBD1. The CDR3 is made up of 15 amino acids. The germline gives CDR1 SGHTA, CDR2 FQGTGA. The DNA of the CDR3 is TGTGCCAGCAGCTTTTACCCGGGACAGGGGTTCCCAGTCGACTTC. This sequence encodes CASSFYPGQGFPVDF.

In its sample, this clonotype was seen many times. The chain uses TRBV4-1 and TRBJ2-1; perhaps TRBD1 as D (6 bases). The CDR3 sequence is 13 residues long. Trimming took 4 bases from V and 8 from J, leaving 12 bases between them. CDR1 MGHRA and CDR2 YSYEKL come from the germline V gene. The CDR3 nucleotides read TGCGCCAGCAGCCTCCCCTCAGGGGATGAGCAGTTCTTC. This encodes CASSLPSGDEQFF.

This clonotype was recorded at least ten times. The chain carries TRBV7-6 and TRBJ1-4; maybe TRBD1 (6 bases). V lost 3 bases and J lost 3, with 20 bases in between. The CDR3 is 18 residues long. Germline CDR1 SGHVS, CDR2 FNYEAQ. The CDR3: CASSFNRTDEGANEKLFF. CDR3 in DNA: TGTGCCAGCAGCTTTAATCGGACAGACGAAGGAGCTAATGAAAAACTGTTTTTT.

V is TRBV30 and J is TRBJ2-5; 8 bases match TRBD2. J gave up 5 bases and V 0 bases, and 8 bases lay outside the gene matches. There are 15 residues in the CDR3. Germline V gene lookup returns CDR1 GTSNPN and CDR2 SVGIG (reference sequence). This CDR3 is CAWSVRPAGVETQYF. The DNA of the CDR3 is TGTGCCTGGAGTGTTCGTCCAGCGGGAGTTGAGACCCAGTACTTC.

This clonotype was seen at least ten times. The chain employs TRBV7-2 and TRBJ1-2; TRBD1 aligns across 7 bases. The ends lost 3 bases at V and 10 bases at J; junction bases unmatched: 5. The CDR3 is 12 amino acids. Per the germline V gene, CDR1 is SGHTA and CDR2 is FQGNSA. CDR3 amino acids: CASSFPGGVYTF. The CDR3 DNA sequence: TGTGCCAGCAGCTTCCCAGGGGGGGTCTACACCTTC.

This clonotype occurred a few times. The CDR3 DNA is TGTGCCACCAGCAGAGTTCTAGATACGCAGTATTTT. Translation: CATSRVLDTQYF. The chain couples TRBV15 to TRBJ2-3, with D unresolved. V gave up 1 base and J gave up 5 bases, with 4 bases separating them. CDR1 is LNHNV and CDR2 is YYDKDF in the germline V gene (reference sequence). The CDR3 runs to 12 residues.

This clonotype occurred a few times. The V gene is TRBV28, the J gene TRBJ1-3; D call uncertain. Germline V lookup: CDR1 MDHEN, CDR2 SYDVKM. Trimming stripped 2 bases from V and 4 bases from J, with 15 bases between. CDR3 length: 16 amino acids. The CDR3 sequence is CASSLNPPGAGNTIYF. As DNA, the CDR3 is TGTGCCAGCAGTTTAAACCCCCCGGGTGCCGGAAACACCATATATTTT.

This clonotype was seen many times. The V call is TRBV6-5, the J call TRBJ2-3; D gene uncertain. Germline loops: CDR1 MNHEY, CDR2 SVGAGI. The V end lost 0 bases, the J end lost 4 bases, and 8 bases lay between the germline ends. The CDR3 is made up of 14 amino acids. CDR3 nucleotide sequence: TGTGCCAGCAGTTACTCCACCCTAGCAGATACGCAGTATTTT. Its translation is CASSYSTLADTQYF.